These T cell receptor beta chains were read from a single sample in a study of T cell repertoires in ileal Crohn's disease. Profiling relied on immunoSEQ multiplex PCR, and the TCRdb table lists in-frame clones only, not all of them. The repertoire includes about 59,000 clones, roughly 89% of them detected once, and roughly 2% sits in the top ten. Sequenced material: ileal tissue. The source of these receptors is an adult with Crohn's disease. CDR3s include the opening cysteine and the closing phenylalanine or tryptophan. D genes are given only for firm matches. Clone size is shown for a subset of rows, as once, few, many or a class of expanded clone.

>TRBD1|few|TRBJ1-2|TRBV13
CASSLQGAYYGYTF
TGTGCCAGCAGCTTACAGGGGGCTTACTATGGCTACACCTTC
>.|.|TRBJ2-5|TRBV9
CASSVVTGETQYF
TGTGCCAGCAGCGTAGTCACCGGGGAGACCCAGTACTTC
>.|.|TRBJ1-5|TRBV19
CASSAATGRPQHF
TGTGCCAGTAGTGCGGCTACCGGTCGGCCCCAGCATTTT
>TRBD1|.|TRBJ1-4|TRBV30
CAQGQGSGKLFF
TGTGCCCAAGGACAGGGTAGTGGAAAACTGTTTTTT
>.|.|TRBJ1-5|TRBV2
CASSGFENQPQHF
TGTGCCAGCAGTGGGTTTGAGAACCAGCCCCAGCATTTT
>TRBD1|.|TRBJ1-3|TRBV25-1
CASSEALRDRRNTIYF
TGTGCCAGCAGTGAGGCCCTACGGGACAGAAGAAACACCATATATTTT
>.|.|TRBJ1-2|TRBV5-1
CASSLAAISVHGYTF
TGCGCCAGCAGCTTGGCCGCGATAAGCGTTCATGGCTACACCTTC
>.|.|TRBJ1-5|TRBV4-2
CASSQVNAGLMSNQPQHF
TGTGCCAGCAGCCAAGTTAACGCAGGGCTGATGAGCAATCAGCCCCAGCATTTT
>TRBD1|few|TRBJ2-2|TRBV11-3
CASSPRTGSANTGELFF
TGTGCCAGCAGCCCCCGGACAGGGTCCGCGAACACCGGGGAGCTGTTTTTT
>.|.|TRBJ2-1|TRBV28
CASSWGSTNYNEQFF
TGTGCCAGCAGTTGGGGCAGCACTAACTACAATGAGCAGTTCTTC
>.|.|TRBJ1-1|TRBV18
CASSAFEEMNTEAFF
TGTGCCAGCTCCGCCTTCGAAGAGATGAACACTGAAGCTTTCTTT
>TRBD1|medium-sized|TRBJ2-7|TRBV27
CASSYRTGFYEQYF
TGTGCCAGCAGTTATAGGACAGGGTTCTACGAGCAGTACTTC
>.|.|TRBJ2-3|TRBV4-2
CASSQETADTQYF
TGTGCCAGCAGCCAAGAAACGGCAGATACGCAGTATTTT
>TRBD1|.|TRBJ1-1|TRBV6-5
CASSYAQWGTAGEAFF
TGTGCCAGCAGTTACGCTCAATGGGGGACAGCGGGTGAAGCTTTCTTT
>TRBD1|.|TRBJ2-7|TRBV5-1
CASSLEGAGGYEQYF
TGCGCCAGCAGCTTGGAGGGGGCAGGGGGCTACGAGCAGTACTTC
>.|.|TRBJ1-1|TRBV6-5
CASRRGGGGAEAFF
TGTGCCAGCAGGAGGGGGGGAGGTGGCGCTGAAGCTTTCTTT